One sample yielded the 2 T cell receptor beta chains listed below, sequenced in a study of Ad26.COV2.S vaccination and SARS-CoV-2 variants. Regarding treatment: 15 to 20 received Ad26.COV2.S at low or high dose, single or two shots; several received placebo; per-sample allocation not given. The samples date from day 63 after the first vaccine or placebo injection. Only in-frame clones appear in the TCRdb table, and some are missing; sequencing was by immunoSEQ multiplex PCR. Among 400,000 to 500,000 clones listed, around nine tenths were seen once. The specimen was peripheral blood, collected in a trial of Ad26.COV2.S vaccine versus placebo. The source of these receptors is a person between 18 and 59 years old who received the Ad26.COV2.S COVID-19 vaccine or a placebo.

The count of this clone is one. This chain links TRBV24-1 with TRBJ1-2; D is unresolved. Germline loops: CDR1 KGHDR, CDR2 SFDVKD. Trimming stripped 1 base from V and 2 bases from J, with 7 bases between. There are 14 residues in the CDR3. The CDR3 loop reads CATSDFSSNYGYTF. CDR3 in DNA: TGTGCCACCAGTGATTTCTCCAGCAACTATGGCTACACCTTC.

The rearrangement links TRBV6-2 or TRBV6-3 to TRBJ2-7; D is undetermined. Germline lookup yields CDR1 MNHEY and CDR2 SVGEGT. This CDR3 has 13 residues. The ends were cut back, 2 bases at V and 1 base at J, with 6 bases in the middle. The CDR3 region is CASSYGISYEQYF. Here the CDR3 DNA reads TGTGCCAGCAGTTACGGCATATCCTACGAGCAGTACTTC.